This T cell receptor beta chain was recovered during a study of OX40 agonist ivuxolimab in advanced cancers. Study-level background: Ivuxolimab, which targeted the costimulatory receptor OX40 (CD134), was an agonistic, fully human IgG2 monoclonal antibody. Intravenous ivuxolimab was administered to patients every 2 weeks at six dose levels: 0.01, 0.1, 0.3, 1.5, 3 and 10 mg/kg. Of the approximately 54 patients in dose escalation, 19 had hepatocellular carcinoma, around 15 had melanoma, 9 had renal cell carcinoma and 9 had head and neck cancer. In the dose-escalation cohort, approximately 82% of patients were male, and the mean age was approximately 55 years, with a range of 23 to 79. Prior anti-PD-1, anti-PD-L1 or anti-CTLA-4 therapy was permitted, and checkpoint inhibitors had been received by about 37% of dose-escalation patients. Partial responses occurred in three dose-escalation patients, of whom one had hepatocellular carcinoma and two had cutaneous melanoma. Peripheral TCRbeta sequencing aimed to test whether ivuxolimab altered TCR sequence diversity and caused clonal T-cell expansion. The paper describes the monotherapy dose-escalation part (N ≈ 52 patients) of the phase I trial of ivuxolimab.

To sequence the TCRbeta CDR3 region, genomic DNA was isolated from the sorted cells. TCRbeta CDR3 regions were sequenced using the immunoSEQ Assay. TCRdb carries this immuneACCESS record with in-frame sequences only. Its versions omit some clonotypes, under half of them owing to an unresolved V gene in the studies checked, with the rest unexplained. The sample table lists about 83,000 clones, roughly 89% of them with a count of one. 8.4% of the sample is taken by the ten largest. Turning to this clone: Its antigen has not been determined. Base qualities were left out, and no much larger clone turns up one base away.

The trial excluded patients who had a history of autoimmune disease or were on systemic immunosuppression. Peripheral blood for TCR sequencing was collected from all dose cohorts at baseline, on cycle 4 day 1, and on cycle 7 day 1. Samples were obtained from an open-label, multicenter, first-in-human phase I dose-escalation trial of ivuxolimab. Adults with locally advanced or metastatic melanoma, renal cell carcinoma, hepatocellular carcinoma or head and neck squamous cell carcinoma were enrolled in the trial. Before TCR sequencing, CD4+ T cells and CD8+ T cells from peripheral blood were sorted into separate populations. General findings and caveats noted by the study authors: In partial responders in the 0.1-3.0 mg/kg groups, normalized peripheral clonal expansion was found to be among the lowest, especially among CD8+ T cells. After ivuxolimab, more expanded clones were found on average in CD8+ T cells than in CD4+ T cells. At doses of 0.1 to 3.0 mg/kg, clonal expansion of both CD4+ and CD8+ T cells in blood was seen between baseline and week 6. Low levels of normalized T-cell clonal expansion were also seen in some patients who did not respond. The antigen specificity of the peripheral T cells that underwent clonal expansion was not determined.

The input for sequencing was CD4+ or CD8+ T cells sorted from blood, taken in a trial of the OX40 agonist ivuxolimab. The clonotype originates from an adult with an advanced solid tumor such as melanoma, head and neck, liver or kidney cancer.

In nucleotides, the sequence is TGCAGCGTGCTAAATCTCCCCGGGCCCGCGCAGTATTTT. Translated, it gives CSVLNLPGPAQYF. Recombination connected TRBV29-1 to TRBJ2-3; the D gene cannot be named for sure. Its CDR3 holds 13 amino acids, cysteine through phenylalanine. Just the 39-base CDR3 DNA is kept, in frame starting at base 1. For CDR1 and CDR2, the germline V gene lists SQVTM and ANQGSEA. A distance of 20 bases separates the germline ends of V and J, which lose 6 bases and 10 bases respectively.